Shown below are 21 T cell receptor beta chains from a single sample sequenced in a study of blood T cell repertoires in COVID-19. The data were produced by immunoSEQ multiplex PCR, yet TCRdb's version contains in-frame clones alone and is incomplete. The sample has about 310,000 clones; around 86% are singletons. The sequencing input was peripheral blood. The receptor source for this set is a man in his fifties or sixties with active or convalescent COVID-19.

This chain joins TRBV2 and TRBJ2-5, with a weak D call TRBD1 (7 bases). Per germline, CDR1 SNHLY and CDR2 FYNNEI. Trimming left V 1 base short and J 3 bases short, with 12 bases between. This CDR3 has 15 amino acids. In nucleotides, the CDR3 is TGTGCCAGCAGTGAAGGACTAGGGGGCGAAGAGACCCAGTACTTC. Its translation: CASSEGLGGEETQYF.

In DNA form, the CDR3 reads TGTGCCAGCAGCCAAGTGCCGGGATCCTCCTACGAGCAGTACTTC. It codes for CASSQVPGSSYEQYF. The rearrangement uses TRBV3-1 (or the pseudogene TRBV3-2) and TRBJ2-7; perhaps TRBD2 as D (5 bases). The CDR3 sequence is 15 residues long. Germline CDR1 LGHDT, CDR2 YNNKEL (reference sequence). Trimming removed 1 base from V and 0 bases from J, with 10 bases in between.

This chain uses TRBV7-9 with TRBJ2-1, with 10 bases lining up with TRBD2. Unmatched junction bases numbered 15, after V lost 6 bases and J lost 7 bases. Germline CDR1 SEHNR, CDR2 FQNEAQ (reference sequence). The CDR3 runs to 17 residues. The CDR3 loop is CASSPTQGSGGANEQFF. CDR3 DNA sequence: TGTGCCAGCAGTCCCACCCAGGGGAGCGGGGGGGCAAATGAGCAGTTCTTC.

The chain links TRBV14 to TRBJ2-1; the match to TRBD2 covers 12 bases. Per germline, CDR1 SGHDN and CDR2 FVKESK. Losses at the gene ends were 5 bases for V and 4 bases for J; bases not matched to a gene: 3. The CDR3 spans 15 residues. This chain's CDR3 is CASSAGTSGYNEQFF. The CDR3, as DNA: TGTGCCAGCAGCGCCGGGACTAGCGGGTACAATGAGCAGTTCTTC.

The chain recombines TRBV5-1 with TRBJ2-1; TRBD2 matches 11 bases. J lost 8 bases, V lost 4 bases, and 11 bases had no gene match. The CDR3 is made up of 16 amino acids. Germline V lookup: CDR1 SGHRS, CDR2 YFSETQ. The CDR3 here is CASSPTGTSGSDEQFF. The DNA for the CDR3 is TGCGCCAGCAGCCCCACAGGGACTAGCGGTTCAGATGAGCAGTTCTTC.

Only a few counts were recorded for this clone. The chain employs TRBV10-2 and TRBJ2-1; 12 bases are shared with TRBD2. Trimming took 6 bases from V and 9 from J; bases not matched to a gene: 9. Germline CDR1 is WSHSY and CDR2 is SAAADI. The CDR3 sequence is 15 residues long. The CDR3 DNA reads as TGCGCCAGCAGGGCAGGACTAGCGGGATCCGGTGAGCAGTTCTTC. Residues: CASRAGLAGSGEQFF.

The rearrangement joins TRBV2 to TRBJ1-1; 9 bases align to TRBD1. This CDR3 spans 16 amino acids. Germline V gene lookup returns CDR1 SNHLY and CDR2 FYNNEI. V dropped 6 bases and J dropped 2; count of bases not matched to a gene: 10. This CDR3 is CASRKRGTGTNTEAFF. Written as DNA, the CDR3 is TGTGCCAGCAGGAAAAGGGGGACAGGGACCAACACTGAAGCTTTCTTT.

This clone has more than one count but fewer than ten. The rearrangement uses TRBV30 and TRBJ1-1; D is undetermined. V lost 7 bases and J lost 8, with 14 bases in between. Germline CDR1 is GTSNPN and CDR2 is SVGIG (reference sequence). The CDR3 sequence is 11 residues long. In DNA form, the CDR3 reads TGTGCCTTCCAGGAGGTAGGGGAAGCTTTCTTT. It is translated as CAFQEVGEAFF.

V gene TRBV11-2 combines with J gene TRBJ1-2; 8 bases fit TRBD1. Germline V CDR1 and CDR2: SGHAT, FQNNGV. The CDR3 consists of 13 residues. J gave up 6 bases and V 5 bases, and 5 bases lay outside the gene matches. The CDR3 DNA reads TGTGCCAGCAGCCCTCAGGGGGCGGATGGCTACACCTTC. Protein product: CASSPQGADGYTF.

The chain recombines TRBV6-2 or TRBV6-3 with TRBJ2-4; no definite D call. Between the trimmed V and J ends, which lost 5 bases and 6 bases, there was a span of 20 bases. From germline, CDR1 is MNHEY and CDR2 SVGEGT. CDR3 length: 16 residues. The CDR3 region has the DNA TGTGCCAGCAGTATACTCGAGGTCGTTGGTGGAAACATTCAGTACTTC. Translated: CASSILEVVGGNIQYF.

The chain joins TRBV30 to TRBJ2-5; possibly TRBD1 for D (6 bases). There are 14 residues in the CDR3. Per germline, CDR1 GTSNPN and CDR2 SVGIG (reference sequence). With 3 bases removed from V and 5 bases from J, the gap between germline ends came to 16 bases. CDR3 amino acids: CAWSLGQGTETQYF. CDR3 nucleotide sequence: TGTGCCTGGAGCTTGGGGCAGGGGACGGAGACCCAGTACTTC.

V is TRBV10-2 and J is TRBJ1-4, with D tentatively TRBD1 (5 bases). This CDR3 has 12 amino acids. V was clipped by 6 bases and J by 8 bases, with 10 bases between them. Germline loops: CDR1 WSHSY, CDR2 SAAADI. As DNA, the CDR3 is TGCGCCAGCAGCGAAACAGGCGAAAAACTGTTTTTT. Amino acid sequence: CASSETGEKLFF.

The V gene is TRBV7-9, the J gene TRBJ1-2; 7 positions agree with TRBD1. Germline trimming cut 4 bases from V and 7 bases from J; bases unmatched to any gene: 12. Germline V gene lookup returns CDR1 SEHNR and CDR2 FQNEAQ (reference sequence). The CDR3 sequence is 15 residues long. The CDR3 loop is CASSWNDRADGGYTF. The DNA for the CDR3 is TGTGCCAGCAGCTGGAACGACAGGGCCGACGGTGGCTACACCTTC.

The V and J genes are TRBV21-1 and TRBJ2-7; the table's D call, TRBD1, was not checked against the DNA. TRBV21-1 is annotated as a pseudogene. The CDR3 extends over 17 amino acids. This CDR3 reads CASSKDRDIGKVYEQYF. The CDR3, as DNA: TGTGCCAGCAGCAAGGACAGGGATATCGGTAAGGTCTACGAGCAGTACTTC.

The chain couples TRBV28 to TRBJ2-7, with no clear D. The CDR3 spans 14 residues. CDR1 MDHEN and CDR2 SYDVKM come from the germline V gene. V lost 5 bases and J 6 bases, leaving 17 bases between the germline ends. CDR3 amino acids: CASSIDGSLGEQYF. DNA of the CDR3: TGTGCCAGCAGTATCGACGGGTCATTAGGCGAGCAGTACTTC.

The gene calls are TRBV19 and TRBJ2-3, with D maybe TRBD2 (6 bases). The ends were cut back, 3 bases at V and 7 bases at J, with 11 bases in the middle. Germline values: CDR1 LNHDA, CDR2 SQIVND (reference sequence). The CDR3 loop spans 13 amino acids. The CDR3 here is CASSMEGTYTQYF. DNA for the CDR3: TGTGCCAGTAGTATGGAAGGGACTTATACGCAGTATTTT.

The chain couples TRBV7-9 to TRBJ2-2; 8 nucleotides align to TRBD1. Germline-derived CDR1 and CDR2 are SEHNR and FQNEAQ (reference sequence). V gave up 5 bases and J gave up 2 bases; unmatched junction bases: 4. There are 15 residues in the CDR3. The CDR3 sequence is CASSEGQANTGELFF. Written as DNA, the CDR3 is TGTGCCAGCAGCGAGGGACAGGCCAACACCGGGGAGCTGTTTTTT.

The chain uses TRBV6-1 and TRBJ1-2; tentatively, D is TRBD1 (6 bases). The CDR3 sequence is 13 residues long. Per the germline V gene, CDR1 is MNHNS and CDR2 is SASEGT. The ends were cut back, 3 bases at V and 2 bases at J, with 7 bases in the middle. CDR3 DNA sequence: TGTGCCAGCAGTGACAGGGGCAACTATGGCTACACCTTC. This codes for CASSDRGNYGYTF.

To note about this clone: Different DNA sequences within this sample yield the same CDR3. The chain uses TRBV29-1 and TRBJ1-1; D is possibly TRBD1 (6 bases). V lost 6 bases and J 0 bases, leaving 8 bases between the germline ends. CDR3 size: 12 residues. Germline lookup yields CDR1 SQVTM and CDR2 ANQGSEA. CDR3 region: CSVGQLNTEAFF. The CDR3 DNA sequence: TGCAGCGTAGGACAGTTGAACACTGAAGCTTTCTTT.

CDR3: CASSQAPPGNSPLHF. CDR3 nucleotide sequence: TGTGCCAGCAGCCAAGCTCCCCCGGGAAATTCACCCCTCCACTTT. The chain joins TRBV4-2 to TRBJ1-6, with D unresolved. The CDR3 consists of 15 residues. V was pared by 1 base and J by 7 bases, with 11 bases between. Looked up from germline, CDR1 is LGHNA and CDR2 is YNFKEQ.

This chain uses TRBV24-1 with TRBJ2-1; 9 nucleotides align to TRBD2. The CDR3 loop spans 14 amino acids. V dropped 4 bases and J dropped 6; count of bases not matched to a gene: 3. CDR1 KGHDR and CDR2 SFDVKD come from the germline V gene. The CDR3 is CATSDRGRANEQFF. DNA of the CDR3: TGTGCCACCAGTGACCGCGGGAGGGCCAATGAGCAGTTCTTC.